These T cell receptor beta chains were read from a single sample in a study of regulatory T cells in long-lasting Graves disease. TCRdb reprocessed the multiplex PCR reads via MiXCR and lists one record per CDR3 protein. This sample has 400,000 to 600,000 distinct CDR3 sequences; roughly 21% occur once, and the top ten carry about 6.6%. The sequencing used peripheral blood mononuclear cells (PBMCs), collected when the disease was refractory, from a patient treated with antithyroid drugs. These receptors were collected from a female donor with Graves disease. The conserved cysteine and the conserved F or W are not part of the CDR3 here. D genes are given only for firm matches. Rows give clone size only sometimes, using once, few, many, or a class for an expanded clone.

CDR3: ATSPGHYSNQPQH
size: -
D: -
V: TRBV15

CDR3: ASSLPQGNYGYT
size: few
D: TRBD1
V: TRBV7-2

CDR3: SGGDRGPYNEQF
size: -
D: TRBD1
V: TRBV29-1

CDR3: ASSSSSAGQETQY
size: many
D: -
V: TRBV28

CDR3: SAFSLQGVDTEAF
size: many
D: -
V: TRBV20-1

CDR3: SAETEDGFLYGYT
size: -
D: -
V: TRBV20-1

CDR3: ASRGSNTGELF
size: many
D: -
V: TRBV12-3/TRBV12-4

CDR3: ASSSSPTGELF
size: -
D: -
V: TRBV28

CDR3: ASSLKVTGGFQY
size: many
D: -
V: TRBV27

CDR3: ASSRRDRDYNQPQH
size: many
D: TRBD1
V: TRBV12-3/TRBV12-4

CDR3: ASSQVGPRGTEAF
size: -
D: -
V: TRBV3-1

CDR3: ASSTEGMNTEAF
size: many
D: -
V: TRBV5-1

CDR3: ASSKRRGRASGELF
size: few
D: TRBD2
V: TRBV28

CDR3: ASSPPGQGNNQPQH
size: few
D: TRBD1
V: TRBV28

CDR3: ASSGTAYTEVF
size: few
D: TRBD1
V: TRBV12-3/TRBV12-4

CDR3: ASSLEDPGIQETQY
size: many
D: -
V: TRBV11-2

CDR3: ASSLVVRNEQF
size: -
D: -
V: TRBV7-9

CDR3: ASSNGLYTGELF
size: many
D: -
V: TRBV19

CDR3: ATSDLGTENTGELF
size: -
D: TRBD1
V: TRBV24-1

CDR3: ASSRLPNTEAF
size: -
D: -
V: TRBV7-8

CDR3: ASSPPTTSGRPGKD
size: many
D: TRBD2
V: TRBV28

CDR3: ASSLALPGGGRAF
size: many
D: TRBD1
V: TRBV7-8